Each of the 19 T cell receptor beta chains below was sequenced from the same sample in a study of shared clonotypes between healthy human individuals. Clones were read by immunoSEQ multiplex PCR, and TCRdb kept only the in-frame ones, dropping some. The data show 450,000 to 500,000 clones, 70% to 85% seen once. Sequenced sample: PBMCs. Receptors originate from a woman in her thirties or forties in good health. Some clones in this sample may be carry-over from other donors' samples.

The V call is TRBV15, the J call TRBJ1-5; TRBD1 is a possible D gene (5 bases). CDR1 LNHNV and CDR2 YYDKDF come from the germline V gene (reference sequence). The V end was cut by 1 base, the J end by 7 bases, with 14 bases between. This CDR3 contains 15 residues. The chain's CDR3 is CATSRVGGVEQPQHF. The CDR3 bases are TGTGCCACCAGCAGAGTTGGGGGGGTCGAACAGCCCCAGCATTTT.

This clone showed up just a few times. Other DNA sequences within the sample encode an identical CDR3. This chain uses TRBV5-5 with TRBJ2-7; D gene uncertain. Germline V lookup: CDR1 SGHKS, CDR2 YYEKEE (reference sequence). V lost 2 bases and J lost 3, with 3 bases in between. The CDR3 covers 11 residues. CDR3 in amino acids: CASSFHYEQYF. The CDR3, as DNA: TGTGCCAGCAGCTTCCACTACGAGCAGTACTTC.

The chain has TRBV5-1 and TRBJ1-1; D perhaps matches TRBD1 (5 bases). The germline gives CDR1 SGHRS, CDR2 YFSETQ. V gave up 5 bases and J gave up 4 bases, with 18 bases separating them. There are 15 residues in the CDR3. The CDR3 here is CASRSSRGTGTEAFF. The CDR3 DNA is TGCGCCAGCAGATCATCGCGGGGGACCGGCACTGAAGCTTTCTTT.

The chain joins TRBV29-1 to TRBJ2-1; 7 bases align to TRBD2. This CDR3 has 14 residues. Germline V gives CDR1 SQVTM, CDR2 ANQGSEA. J gave up 4 bases and V 2 bases, and 5 bases lay outside the gene matches. For the CDR3, the DNA is TGCAGCGTTGAAATCCAGCGGGAATACAATGAGCAGTTCTTC. It translates to CSVEIQREYNEQFF.

V is TRBV4-2 and J is TRBJ2-1; the D gene is possibly TRBD1 (6 bases). Germline loops: CDR1 LGHNA, CDR2 YNFKEQ. This CDR3 region has 17 residues. V lost 2 bases and J 4 bases, leaving 18 bases between the germline ends. The CDR3 is CASSQLPAGVTYNEQFF. The CDR3 region has the DNA TGTGCCAGCAGCCAACTCCCTGCAGGGGTCACGTACAATGAGCAGTTCTTC.

The chain couples TRBV2 to TRBJ2-3; TRBD1 is a possible D gene (6 bases). Germline CDR1 and CDR2: SNHLY and FYNNEI. V lost 9 bases to trimming and J lost 5 bases, with 12 bases between them. The CDR3 runs to 12 residues. CDR3: CARQGSGDTQYF. The CDR3 DNA reads as TGTGCCAGACAGGGATCTGGAGATACGCAGTATTTT.

V is TRBV6-1 and J is TRBJ1-2; unclear D gene. CDR3 length equals 11 residues. Per germline, CDR1 MNHNS and CDR2 SASEGT. V lost 7 bases and J lost 3, with 6 bases in between. CDR3 bases: TGTGCCAGCACGAGGGACTATGGCTACACCTTC. Protein product: CASTRDYGYTF.

This chain links TRBV7-9 with TRBJ1-5; 10 positions agree with TRBD1. This CDR3 is 15 amino acids long. Germline V gene sequence: CDR1 SEHNR, CDR2 FQNEAQ (reference sequence). J was trimmed by 2 bases and V by 4 bases; bases with no gene match: 2. Written as DNA, the CDR3 is TGTGCCAGCAGCTGGGACAGGGGAGGCAATCAGCCCCAGCATTTT. It translates to CASSWDRGGNQPQHF.

As regards this clone: One junction end disagrees with the germline gene, perhaps due to a read error. The gene calls are TRBV11-2 and TRBJ2-6, with D uncertain. The CDR3 runs 14 residues. Germline V gene sequence: CDR1 SGHAT, CDR2 FQNNGV. Here the CDR3 reads CASSLVSGSNVLTF. In DNA form, the CDR3 reads TGTGCCAGCAGCTTAGTGAGTGGGTCCAACGTCCTGACTTTC.

This clone was observed a single time. The J gene is TRBJ2-1, the V gene TRBV27; 12 bases are shared with TRBD2. Germline V CDR1 and CDR2: MNHEY, SMNVEV (reference sequence). Losses at the gene ends were 5 bases for V and 8 bases for J; bases not matched to a gene: 13. The CDR3 extends over 17 amino acids. The CDR3 protein is CASSEQTGLAGSHEQFF. The CDR3 DNA follows: TGTGCCAGCAGTGAGCAGACAGGACTAGCGGGAAGTCATGAGCAGTTCTTC.

V and J are TRBV11-2 and TRBJ2-3; the match to TRBD2 covers 16 bases. V was clipped by 3 bases and J by 1 base; unmatched bases: 7. CDR1 SGHAT and CDR2 FQNNGV come from the germline V gene. The CDR3 consists of 19 residues. The CDR3 DNA reads as TGTGCCAGCAGCTTTACCGGGACTAGCGGGAGGGCTGGCACAGATACGCAGTATTTT. This sequence encodes CASSFTGTSGRAGTDTQYF.

On this clone itself: A far larger clone is one base from this, pointing to a likely read error. The sample holds other DNA sequences that translate to the same CDR3. V usage is TRBV18 and J usage is TRBJ2-1; 11 bases map to TRBD1. Trimming cost V 6 bases and J 5 bases; bases outside gene matches: 9. Germline values: CDR1 KGHSH, CDR2 LQKENI. The CDR3 covers 16 residues. CDR3 nucleotides: TGTGCCAGCTCGCCATGGACAGGGGGCTTGGACAATGAGCAGTTCTTC. It encodes CASSPWTGGLDNEQFF.

The chain carries TRBV6-5 and TRBJ1-5; D may be TRBD1 (5 bases). Trimming cost V 7 bases and J 0 bases, with 10 bases left between them. There are 14 residues in the CDR3. CDR1 is MNHEY, CDR2 SVGAGI, per germline. DNA for the CDR3: TGTGCCAGCAACCGGGGCAATAGCAATCAGCCCCAGCATTTT. Amino acids: CASNRGNSNQPQHF.

The sample holds many counts of this clone. The V and J genes are TRBV11-3 and TRBJ2-3, with TRBD1 matching 8 bases. The CDR3 consists of 14 residues. Losses at the gene ends were 5 bases for V and 4 bases for J; bases not matched to a gene: 5. Germline loops: CDR1 SGHNT, CDR2 YENEEA. For the CDR3, the DNA is TGTGCCAGCAGCCCGGGACAGGCGTCAGATACGCAGTATTTT. Protein sequence: CASSPGQASDTQYF.

V gene TRBV4-1 combines with J gene TRBJ1-4; a weak D match, TRBD1 (5 bases). The CDR3 loop spans 15 amino acids. The germline V and J ends were trimmed by 1 base and 10 bases, with 16 bases remaining between them. Looked up from germline, CDR1 is MGHRA and CDR2 is YSYEKL. CDR3 sequence (DNA): TGCGCCAGCAGCCAAGTGGGCAGGGAAGTAGGAAAACTGTTTTTT. Translating it yields CASSQVGREVGKLFF.

The chain carries TRBV30 and TRBJ2-7; 8 bases agree with TRBD1. The CDR3 covers 13 residues. CDR1 GTSNPN and CDR2 SVGIG come from the germline V gene (reference sequence). With V trimmed by 4 bases and J by 0 bases, 2 bases remained unmatched. The chain's CDR3 is CAWMGTGSYEQYF. The CDR3 bases are TGTGCCTGGATGGGGACAGGCTCCTACGAGCAGTACTTC.

For this clone: Other nucleotide sequences in the sample specify the same CDR3. V usage is TRBV29-1 and J usage is TRBJ2-5; tentatively, D is TRBD1 (7 bases). V was trimmed by 3 bases and J by 11 bases, leaving 16 bases between them. CDR3 length equals 12 residues. Per germline, CDR1 SQVTM and CDR2 ANQGSEA. CDR3 sequence reads: CSVEEGAGEQYF. CDR3 DNA: TGCAGCGTTGAGGAGGGGGCCGGGGAGCAGTACTTC.

The chain couples TRBV28 to TRBJ2-3; the match to TRBD2 covers 9 bases. CDR1 and CDR2 from the germline V gene are MDHEN and SYDVKM. V lost 1 base to trimming and J lost 2 bases; unmatched junction nucleotides: 19. The CDR3 has 21 amino acids. This CDR3 is CASSLYALSLGLAGFTDTQYF. In nucleotides, the CDR3 is TGTGCCAGCAGTTTATACGCCTTGTCCTTGGGCCTAGCGGGATTCACAGATACGCAGTATTTT.

This chain connects TRBV5-1 to TRBJ2-5; 9 bases align to TRBD1. This CDR3 is 16 amino acids long. V dropped 0 bases and J dropped 1; count of bases not matched to a gene: 4. In germline, CDR1 is SGHRS, CDR2 YFSETQ. The CDR3 coding sequence is TGCGCCAGCAGCTTGGAACCGACAGGGGGCCAAGAGACCCAGTACTTC. This encodes CASSLEPTGGQETQYF.